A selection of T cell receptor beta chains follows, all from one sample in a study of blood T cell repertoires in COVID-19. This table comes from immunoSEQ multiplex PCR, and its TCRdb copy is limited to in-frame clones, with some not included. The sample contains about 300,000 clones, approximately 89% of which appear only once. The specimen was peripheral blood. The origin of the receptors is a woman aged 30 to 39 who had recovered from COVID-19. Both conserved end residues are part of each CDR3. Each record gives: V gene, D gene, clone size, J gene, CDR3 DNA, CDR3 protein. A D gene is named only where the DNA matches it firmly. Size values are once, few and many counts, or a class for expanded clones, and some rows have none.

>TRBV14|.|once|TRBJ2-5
TGTGCCAGCAGCCAAGAATTTTCCGCCCCGGGAGAGACCCAGTACTTC
CASSQEFSAPGETQYF
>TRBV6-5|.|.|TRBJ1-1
TGTGCCAGCAGTTACTCGATGGAGGGGGAAGCTTTCTTT
CASSYSMEGEAFF
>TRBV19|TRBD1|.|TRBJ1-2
TGTGCCAGTACACAGGGGGCTAACTATGGCTACACCTTC
CASTQGANYGYTF
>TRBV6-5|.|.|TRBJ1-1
TGTGCCAGCAGTTACTCGACTAAAGGGACTGAAGCTTTCTTT
CASSYSTKGTEAFF
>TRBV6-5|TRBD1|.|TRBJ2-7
TGTGCCAGCAGACGTGACAGGGGGTCCTACGAGCAGTACTTC
CASRRDRGSYEQYF
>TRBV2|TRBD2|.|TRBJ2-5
TGTGCCAGCAGTGGACTAGCGGGTTCAGAGACCCAGTACTTC
CASSGLAGSETQYF
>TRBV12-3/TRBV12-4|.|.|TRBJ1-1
TGTGCCAGCCTAGCAGGTGAGGACACTGAAGCTTTCTTT
CASLAGEDTEAFF
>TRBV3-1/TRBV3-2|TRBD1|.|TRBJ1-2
TGTGCCAGCAGCCCCGCACAGGGGCTTTATGGCTACACCTTC
CASSPAQGLYGYTF
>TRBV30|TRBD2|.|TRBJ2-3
TGTGCCTGGAGTGTAGAGCTGGCGCGGGGGGGAGATACGCAGTATTTT
CAWSVELARGGDTQYF
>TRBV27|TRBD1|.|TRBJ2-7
TGTGCCAGCAGTTTAACAGGGGGTCTGTACGAGCAGTACTTC
CASSLTGGLYEQYF
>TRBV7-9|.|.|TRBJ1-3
TGTGCGGTGGAGGGTGGCTCTGGAAACACCATATATTTT
CAVEGGSGNTIYF
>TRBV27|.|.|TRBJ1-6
TGTGCCAGCAGTTTGGGGGGGGAGCCAAATTCACCCCTCCACTTT
CASSLGGEPNSPLHF
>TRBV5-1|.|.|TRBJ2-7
TGCGCCAGCAGCTTACGGGGACATTTCTCCTACGAGCAGTACTTC
CASSLRGHFSYEQYF
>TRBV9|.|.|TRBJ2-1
TGTGCCAGCAGCATACTCGGGGGGCAGGCGGGTGATGAGCAGTTCTTC
CASSILGGQAGDEQFF
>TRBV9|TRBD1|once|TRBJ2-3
TGTGCCAGCAGCCCCCGACAGGGGTCCTCCCGATATACGCAGTATTTT
CASSPRQGSSRYTQYF
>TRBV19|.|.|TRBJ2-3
TGTGCCAGTAGTATCACCCGGGACATTAGCACAGATACGCAGTATTTT
CASSITRDISTDTQYF
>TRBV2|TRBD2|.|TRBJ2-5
TGTGCCAGCACAATAGCGGGGTTAGAGACCCAGTACTTC
CASTIAGLETQYF
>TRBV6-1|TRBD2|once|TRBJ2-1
TGTGCCAGCAGTGAAGAAGCGGGGGGCTACAATGAGCAGTTCTTC
CASSEEAGGYNEQFF
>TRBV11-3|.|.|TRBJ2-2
TGTGCCAGCAGCAAAGGTGGGGCAGGCACCGGGGAGCTGTTTTTT
CASSKGGAGTGELFF
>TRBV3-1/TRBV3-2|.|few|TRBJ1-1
TGTGCCAGCAGCCAACAGGTGAACACTGAAGCTTTCTTT
CASSQQVNTEAFF
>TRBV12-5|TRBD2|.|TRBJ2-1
TGTGCTAGTGGTTTCGGGACTAGCAATGAGCAGTTCTTC
CASGFGTSNEQFF
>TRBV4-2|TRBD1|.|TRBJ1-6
TGTGCCAGCAGCCTATCCTTTGGGACAGGCAATTCACCCCTCCACTTT
CASSLSFGTGNSPLHF
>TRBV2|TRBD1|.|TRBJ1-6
TGTGCCAGCACCACCGGGACAGGGGGCAATCCACCCCTCCACTTT
CASTTGTGGNPPLHF
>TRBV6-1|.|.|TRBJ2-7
TGTGCCAGCAGTGAAGTGGCTTGGCAGGCGAGCTACGAGCAGTACTTC
CASSEVAWQASYEQYF
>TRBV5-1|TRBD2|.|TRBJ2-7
TGCGCCAGCAGCCGGGGGGCCTACGAGCAGTACTTC
CASSRGAYEQYF
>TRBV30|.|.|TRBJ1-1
TGTGCCTGGACTACCCTTATGAACACTGAAGCTTTCTTT
CAWTTLMNTEAFF